These 9 T cell receptor beta chains were all obtained from the same sample, sequenced in a study of CD8 T cells in Susac syndrome (dated by TCRdb to between 2019 and 2020). Library preparation employed the immunoSEQ multiplex PCR assay. RNA was extracted with the RNeasy kit and roughly 0.5 to 1 ug was reverse transcribed using random hexamers. TCRdb applied fastp at Q25 and MiXCR to the public reads, then kept only in-frame beta chains. Rows merge per CDR3 protein into single entries with the most common DNA and genes. The sample profile shows 170,000 or so distinct CDR3 sequences; 85% to 95% of them were found once. The ten largest clones capture around 0.09% of the sample. Sequenced material: CD4+ T cells from PBMCs. Receptor source: a human donor with multiple sclerosis.

V usage is TRBV7-8 and J usage is TRBJ1-5, with a tentative D call TRBD1 (5 bases). From germline, CDR1 is SGHVS and CDR2 FQNEAQ. The CDR3 has 14 amino acids. Deletions cut 0 bases from V and 6 bases from J, with 9 bases between. The CDR3: CASSLAGRGQPQHF. The CDR3 coding sequence is TGTGCCAGCAGCTTAGCGGGGAGGGGTCAGCCCCAGCATTTT.

V and J are TRBV28 and TRBJ2-5; the D gene is possibly TRBD2 (5 bases). Deletions cut 2 bases from V and 2 bases from J, with 9 bases between. In germline, CDR1 is MDHEN, CDR2 SYDVKM. There are 14 residues in the CDR3. For the CDR3, the DNA is TGTGCCAGCAGTTTACCGAGCGGACAAGAGACCCAGTACTTC. This translates into CASSLPSGQETQYF.

The J gene is TRBJ2-6, the V gene TRBV29-1; D not certain. The CDR3 spans 14 residues. Germline loops: CDR1 SQVTM, CDR2 ANQGSEA. Trimming removed 6 bases at V and 1 base at J, with 10 bases between. CDR3 sequence (DNA): TGCAGCGTGCGAGCTCTTTCTGGGGCCAACGTCCTGACTTTC. Its translation is CSVRALSGANVLTF.

The J gene is TRBJ2-5, the V gene TRBV24-1; a possible D gene is TRBD2 (5 bases). Germline assignment: CDR1 KGHDR and CDR2 SFDVKD. The CDR3 sequence is 12 residues long. V dropped 5 bases and J dropped 5 bases, with 8 bases sitting between them. The CDR3 here is CATSGGAETQYF. CDR3 nucleotides: TGTGCCACCAGTGGGGGAGCTGAGACCCAGTACTTC.

This CDR3 reads CASSVQVSGANVLTF. The CDR3 nucleotides are TGTGCCAGCAGTGTACAGGTCTCTGGGGCCAACGTCCTGACTTTC. V and J are TRBV6-2 or TRBV6-3 and TRBJ2-6; maybe TRBD1 (5 bases). The V and J ends lost 5 bases and 0 bases respectively, with 8 bases between them. There are 15 residues in the CDR3. Germline V CDR1 and CDR2: MNHEY, SVGEGT.

This chain links TRBV5-1 with TRBJ1-1; maybe TRBD1 (6 bases). The CDR3 is 14 residues long. Looked up from germline, CDR1 is SGHRS and CDR2 is YFSETQ. Trimming took off 3 bases at V and 4 bases at J, with 13 bases between the two ends. DNA for the CDR3: TGCGCCAGCAGCTGGGGGGGCTCAGGCACTGAAGCTTTCTTT. This translates into CASSWGGSGTEAFF. The variable domain in full, with the rest retrieved from reference TRBV5-1 and TRBJ1-1, is KAGVTQTPRYLIKTRGQQVTLSCSPISGHRSVSWYQQTPGQGLQFLFEYFSETQRNKGNFPGRFSGRQFSNSRSEMNVSTLELGDSALYLCASSWGGSGTEAFFGQGTRLTVV.

The chain is built from TRBV23-1 and TRBJ1-3; 8 bases map to TRBD1. TRBV23-1 is identified as an open reading frame with a role that is uncertain. V was clipped by 7 bases and J by 8 bases; unmatched bases: 10. CDR3 length: 14 amino acids. The CDR3 nucleotides are TGCGCCAGCACACAGGGGGGCAGTCGGGACACCATATATTTT. As protein: CASTQGGSRDTIYF.

The chain carries TRBV19 and TRBJ1-2; D might be TRBD1 (5 bases). Per germline, CDR1 LNHDA and CDR2 SQIVND (reference sequence). The CDR3 extends over 13 amino acids. Trimming pared 5 bases from V and 8 bases from J, leaving 15 bases between. The CDR3 reads CASSARVGDGYTF. The CDR3 nucleotides read TGTGCCAGTAGTGCCCGAGTGGGGGACGGCTACACCTTC.

V usage is TRBV28 and J usage is TRBJ2-5; 7 nucleotides match TRBD2. This CDR3 spans 15 amino acids. Trimming cost V 2 bases and J 1 base; bases outside gene matches: 4. Per the germline V gene, CDR1 is MDHEN and CDR2 is SYDVKM. CDR3 sequence reads: CASSLVASGQETQYF. DNA for the CDR3: TGTGCCAGCAGTTTAGTGGCTAGCGGCCAAGAGACCCAGTACTTC.